The 10 T cell receptor beta chains in this list originate from one sample, sequenced in a study of T cells in Graves' hyperthyroidism and ophthalmopathy. What was amplified from RNA transcripts were TCR beta CDR3 regions. Carried out on the TCR CDR3, a first-round RT-PCR used the HTBI primer set. Each CDR3 protein is one row after TCRdb ran MiXCR on the multiplex PCR reads. The sample gives over 700,000 distinct CDR3 sequences, around a sixth of which show up once; approximately 16% is in the top ten. Sequenced: blood. The source of these receptors is a woman aged 50 to 60 with Graves' hyperthyroidism that later progressed to Graves' ophthalmopathy.

At least ten counts were recorded for this clonotype. The J gene is TRBJ1-6, the V gene TRBV5-1, with D possibly TRBD1 on 6 matching bases. Germline-derived CDR1 and CDR2 are SGHRS and YFSETQ. The V gene lost 5 bases and the J gene lost 7 bases, with 13 bases spanning the gap. The CDR3 runs 14 residues. Written as DNA, the CDR3 is TGCGCCAGCAGGGCGGACAGACCGAATTCACCCCTCCACTTT. Its translation: CASRADRPNSPLHF.

This CDR3 is CASSQAEDVYNEQFF. The CDR3 DNA sequence: TGTGCCAGCAGCCAAGCAGAGGATGTATACAATGAGCAGTTCTTC. The rearrangement links TRBV14 to TRBJ2-1; unclear D gene. The CDR3 length is 15 residues. The germline V and J ends were trimmed by 1 base and 4 bases, with 11 bases remaining between them. CDR1 and CDR2 (germline): SGHDN, FVKESK.

V usage is TRBV5-1 and J usage is TRBJ1-5; TRBD1 aligns across 7 bases. The ends lost 4 bases at V and 5 bases at J; junction bases unmatched: 3. The CDR3 has 13 residues. Looked up from germline, CDR1 is SGHRS and CDR2 is YFSETQ. CDR3: CASSRDRHQPQHF. The CDR3 nucleotides are TGCGCCAGCAGCCGGGACAGACATCAGCCCCAGCATTTT.

The chain links TRBV29-1 to TRBJ2-5; possibly TRBD1 or TRBD2 for D (6 bases each). Per the germline V gene, CDR1 is SQVTM and CDR2 is ANQGSEA. The V gene lost 6 bases and the J gene lost 5 bases, with 16 bases spanning the gap. There are 13 residues in the CDR3. DNA for the CDR3: TGCAGCGTCCGCTCCGGGGGCGGGGAGACCCAGTACTTC. Translated, it gives CSVRSGGGETQYF.

The table lists this clonotype with a count of one. Because the CDR3 is missing its conserved closing phenylalanine or tryptophan, this is likely a read error. This chain joins TRBV20-1 and TRBJ1-6; D is ambiguous. The germline V gene encodes CDR1 DFQATT and CDR2 SNEGSKA (reference sequence). The V and J ends lost 1 base and 7 bases respectively, with 11 bases between them. This CDR3 spans 14 amino acids. This chain's CDR3 is CSARGPGRNSPLHL. The CDR3 nucleotides are TGCAGTGCTAGAGGCCCGGGGAGGAATTCACCCCTCCACTTG.

This clonotype came up many times. This sequence joins TRBV20-1 and TRBJ2-2, with TRBD1 identical over 8 bases. Germline trimming cut 1 base from V and 2 bases from J; bases unmatched to any gene: 3. Germline lookup yields CDR1 DFQATT and CDR2 SNEGSKA (reference sequence). The CDR3 runs to 15 residues. The CDR3 sequence: CSARVTGDNTGELFF. The CDR3 nucleotides are TGCAGTGCTAGAGTGACAGGGGACAACACCGGGGAGCTGTTTTTT.

In this sample, this clonotype turned up many times. The chain has TRBV7-8 and TRBJ1-5, with no clear D. The length of the CDR3 is 15 residues. With 2 bases removed from V and 2 bases from J, the gap between germline ends came to 10 bases. Germline V CDR1 and CDR2: SGHVS, FQNEAQ. The CDR3 DNA follows: TGTGCCAGCAGCTTACGGCCCCCCGGCAATCAGCCCCAGCATTTT. It is translated as CASSLRPPGNQPQHF.

This clonotype occurred a few times. This chain connects TRBV7-2 to TRBJ1-5; D is possibly TRBD1 (5 bases). This CDR3 region has 16 residues. Trimming stripped 3 bases from V and 2 bases from J, with 14 bases between. CDR1 is SGHTA and CDR2 is FQGNSA in the germline V gene. The CDR3 loop is CASSFRGYGGNQPQHF. CDR3 nucleotide sequence: TGTGCCAGCAGCTTCCGGGGGTATGGGGGCAATCAGCCCCAGCATTTT.

The table lists this clonotype with many counts. The rearrangement joins TRBV3-1 to TRBJ1-2; no definite D call. V was cut by 1 base and J by 5 bases, with 14 bases left in between. Germline assignment: CDR1 LGHDT and CDR2 YNNKEL (reference sequence). The CDR3 is made up of 15 amino acids. CDR3 region: CASSQGAKSRYGYTF. The DNA of the CDR3 is TGTGCCAGCAGCCAAGGGGCGAAATCTAGATATGGCTACACCTTC.

The chain recombines TRBV9 with TRBJ2-3; 7 bases are a match to TRBD1. Trimming took 0 bases from V and 2 from J; bases not matched to a gene: 6. The CDR3 is 16 residues long. Germline CDR1 is SGDLS and CDR2 is YYNGEE. In DNA form, the CDR3 reads TGTGCCAGCAGCGTAGGGACAGGATTCTCCACAGATACGCAGTATTTT. The encoded protein is CASSVGTGFSTDTQYF.